These 10 T cell receptor beta chains were sequenced from one sample in a study of regulatory T cells in long-lasting Graves disease. Time point: persistent/refractory GD, antithyroid drugs over 5 years with positive TRAb. PBMC-extracted RNA yielded the TCR library. Sequencing libraries for TCR beta were prepared with iRepertoire HTBI primers and Arm-PCR of CDR3 regions. TCRdb independently ran MiXCR on the multiplex PCR reads; one entry per CDR3 protein. The sample has about 420,000 distinct CDR3 sequences; roughly a quarter are singletons. The sequencing used peripheral blood mononuclear cells (PBMCs), collected when the disease was refractory, from a patient treated with antithyroid drugs. These receptors were obtained from a female donor with Graves disease.

For this clonotype: It is likely a read error: a sequence one base away is far more abundant. The gene calls are TRBV10-3 and TRBJ1-5; possibly TRBD1 for D (6 bases). The germline V and J ends were trimmed by 3 bases and 4 bases, with 7 bases remaining between them. This CDR3 spans 13 amino acids. Looked up from germline, CDR1 is ENHRY and CDR2 is SYGVKD. The CDR3 nucleotides are TGTGCCATCAGTGAAGGGGGGAATCAGCCCCAGCATTTT. Amino acid sequence: CAISEGGNQPQHF.

This clonotype was seen only a few times. The V and J genes are TRBV30 and TRBJ1-2, with a tentative D call TRBD1 (5 bases). Germline CDR1 reads GTSNPN; CDR2 reads SVGIG (reference sequence). The CDR3 covers 16 residues. Trimming removed 5 bases from V and 0 bases from J, with 19 bases in between. The CDR3 DNA sequence: TGTGCCTGGGCAGGGATGAGTTCGTGGTCTAACTATGGCTACACCTTC. This encodes CAWAGMSSWSNYGYTF. The full variable domain, with the rest looked up from reference TRBV30 and TRBJ1-2, is SQTIHQWPATLVQPVGSPLSLECTVEGTSNPNLYWYRQAAGRGLQLLFYSVGIGQISSEVPQNLSASRPQDRQFILSSKKLLLSDSGFYLCAWAGMSSWSNYGYTFGSGTRLTVV.

The table lists this clonotype with a few counts. This chain connects TRBV20-1 to TRBJ2-7; 9 bases are a match to TRBD1. The CDR3 has 15 amino acids. V shed 2 bases, J shed 5 bases, and the junction held 10 bases outside the gene matches. Germline lookup yields CDR1 DFQATT and CDR2 SNEGSKA (reference sequence). The CDR3 DNA follows: TGCAGTGCTAGATCCCGGGACAGGGCGATCCACGAGCAGTACTTC. This codes for CSARSRDRAIHEQYF.

This clonotype has a handful of counts. V is TRBV6-1 and J is TRBJ1-5; weak D call: TRBD1 (6 bases). The CDR3 runs 15 residues. Trimming cost V 3 bases and J 6 bases, with 15 bases left between them. Germline values: CDR1 MNHNS, CDR2 SASEGT. The CDR3 DNA reads as TGTGCCAGCAGTGATCCCGGGACATGGTCTCAGCCCCAGCATTTT. Protein product: CASSDPGTWSQPQHF.

This clonotype occurred a few times. The chain is built from TRBV20-1 and TRBJ1-6, with 8 bases matching TRBD1. The V segment lost 6 bases and the J segment 7 bases; nucleotides outside the gene matches: 11. Germline V gene lookup returns CDR1 DFQATT and CDR2 SNEGSKA (reference sequence). The CDR3 has 15 amino acids. CDR3 protein: CSARKGTGANSPLHF. The CDR3 nucleotides are TGCAGTGCAAGAAAAGGGACAGGCGCGAATTCACCCCTCCACTTT.

The genes are TRBV3-1 and TRBJ2-5; 8 bases fit TRBD2. The CDR3 spans 20 residues. The J segment lost 1 base and the V segment lost 1 base, leaving 17 bases of the junction unmatched. CDR1 is LGHDT, CDR2 YNNKEL, per germline (reference sequence). The CDR3 DNA follows: TGTGCCAGCAGCCAAGGTGGGCATTGGCGGGAGGTCTTGGCCCAAGAGACCCAGTACTTC. Translating gives CASSQGGHWREVLAQETQYF.

This clonotype was observed a handful of times. The rearrangement uses TRBV6-1 and TRBJ1-5; the D is unclear. V shed 4 bases and J shed 0 bases, with 13 bases lying between them. Germline CDR1 and CDR2: MNHNS and SASEGT. The CDR3 spans 16 residues. CDR3 coding DNA: TGTGCCAGCAGTGGAAAGACGGGGAATAGCAATCAGCCCCAGCATTTT. Its translation is CASSGKTGNSNQPQHF.

This clonotype has more than one count but fewer than ten. The chain recombines TRBV28 with TRBJ1-5; 10 nucleotides match TRBD1. J was trimmed by 2 bases and V by 0 bases; bases with no gene match: 7. Germline CDR1 and CDR2: MDHEN and SYDVKM. CDR3 length: 18 amino acids. The CDR3 DNA reads TGTGCCAGCAGTTTATGGGAGACAGGGGGCGGTGGCAATCAGCCCCAGCATTTT. This codes for CASSLWETGGGGNQPQHF. Drawing the rest from reference TRBV28 and TRBJ1-5, the complete variable domain is DVKVTQSSRYLVKRTGEKVFLECVQDMDHENMFWYRQDPGLGLRLIYFSYDVKMKEKGDIPEGYSVSREKKERFSLILESASTNQTSMYLCASSLWETGGGGNQPQHFGDGTRLSIL.

About this clonotype itself: This could be a read error, since a much larger clone is one nucleotide away. The genes are TRBV2 and TRBJ2-7; 7 nucleotides line up with TRBD1. Losses at the gene ends were 8 bases for V and 3 bases for J; bases not matched to a gene: 7. The germline CDR1 and CDR2 sequences are SNHLY and FYNNEI. The CDR3 totals 13 residues. The CDR3 here is CASGYTGDYEQYF. In DNA form, the CDR3 reads TGTGCCAGCGGCTATACAGGGGACTACGAGCAGTACTTC.

In this sample, this clonotype turned up a few times. J is TRBJ2-2 and V is TRBV27; TRBD2 agrees at 7 bases. CDR3 length equals 15 residues. Germline V lookup: CDR1 MNHEY, CDR2 SMNVEV (reference sequence). Trimming took 4 bases from V and 10 from J; bases not matched to a gene: 12. Written as DNA, the CDR3 is TGTGCCAGCAGTTCCGGACTAGTAGGCTGGGAGGAGCTGTTTTTT. Encoded protein: CASSSGLVGWEELFF.